The 11 T cell receptor beta chains listed next were all sequenced from one sample in a study of Ad26.COV2.S vaccination and SARS-CoV-2 variants. The repertoire was sequenced with immunoSEQ multiplex PCR; TCRdb's copy has only in-frame clones and lacks some. The repertoire holds some 350,000 clones, roughly 84% seen once, with around 3% in the top ten. The sample's treatment: roughly 19 received Ad26.COV2.S at low or high dose, single or two shots; 5 received placebo; per-sample allocation not given. Day 63 following the first vaccine or placebo injection was when the samples were taken. This sample comprised peripheral blood, obtained in a trial of Ad26.COV2.S vaccine versus placebo. The receptors here all came from a person between 18 and 65 years old who received the Ad26.COV2.S COVID-19 vaccine or a placebo.

The genes are TRBV11-2 and TRBJ2-3; no clear D. The germline V and J ends were trimmed by 4 bases and 0 bases, with 17 bases remaining between them. In germline, CDR1 is SGHAT, CDR2 FQNNGV. The CDR3 extends over 17 amino acids. The CDR3: CASSSGIGPDSTDTQYF. In nucleotides, the CDR3 is TGTGCCAGCAGCTCAGGTATTGGGCCTGATAGCACAGATACGCAGTATTTT.

The chain is built from TRBV6-2 or TRBV6-3 and TRBJ1-1; the D gene is possibly TRBD1 (5 bases). V lost 2 bases and J lost 5, with 12 bases in between. Germline CDR1 MNHEY, CDR2 SVGEGT. The CDR3 is 14 amino acids. In nucleotides, the CDR3 is TGTGCCAGCAGTTACGATCGGGGGTCGACTGAAGCTTTCTTT. Its translation is CASSYDRGSTEAFF.

This chain connects TRBV2 to TRBJ1-4; D perhaps matches TRBD1 (5 bases). Germline CDR1 SNHLY, CDR2 FYNNEI. Trimming took off 4 bases at V and 0 bases at J, with 6 bases between the two ends. CDR3 length: 14 residues. The CDR3 here is CASSGGATNEKLFF. For the CDR3, the DNA is TGTGCCAGCAGTGGGGGGGCAACTAATGAAAAACTGTTTTTT.

The rearrangement uses TRBV6-2 or TRBV6-3 and TRBJ2-5; D is uncertain. The germline gives CDR1 MNHEY, CDR2 SVGEGT. V lost 4 bases, J lost 8 bases, and 8 bases lay in between. CDR3 length: 11 amino acids. The CDR3 region is CASSLTPTQYF. The CDR3 coding sequence is TGTGCCAGCAGTTTGACACCTACCCAGTACTTC.

This chain uses TRBV28 with TRBJ2-6, with D unresolved. CDR3 size: 13 residues. CDR1 is MDHEN and CDR2 is SYDVKM in the germline V gene. Trimming took off 10 bases at V and 2 bases at J, with 9 bases between the two ends. CDR3 sequence: CATLLTGANVLTF. DNA of the CDR3: TGTGCCACCCTCCTCACTGGGGCCAACGTCCTGACTTTC.

This chain joins TRBV5-1 and TRBJ2-2; 7 bases are shared with TRBD1. CDR1 is SGHRS, CDR2 YFSETQ, per germline. Unmatched junction bases numbered 5, after V lost 8 bases and J lost 4 bases. CDR3 size: 13 residues. Here the CDR3 reads CARDRVGTGELFF. The CDR3 DNA reads as TGCGCCAGAGACAGGGTTGGCACCGGGGAGCTGTTTTTT.

The chain uses TRBV6-1 and TRBJ2-3; unclear D gene. The germline CDR1 and CDR2 sequences are MNHNS and SASEGT. This CDR3 comprises 17 residues. The V end lost 0 bases, the J end lost 2 bases, and 15 bases lay between the germline ends. CDR3 in DNA: TGTGCCAGCAGTGAAGCGGGCAATGTATGGGACACAGATACGCAGTATTTT. Translated, it gives CASSEAGNVWDTDTQYF.

The V gene is TRBV5-1, the J gene TRBJ2-2; 11 bases match TRBD2. This CDR3 has 15 residues. V was clipped by 2 bases and J by 6 bases; unmatched bases: 3. CDR1 SGHRS and CDR2 YFSETQ come from the germline V gene. The CDR3 is CASSFSGREPGELFF. The CDR3 coding sequence is TGCGCCAGCAGCTTTAGCGGGAGGGAACCCGGGGAGCTGTTTTTT.

V and J are TRBV30 and TRBJ2-4; the D gene is possibly TRBD1 (6 bases). The germline gives CDR1 GTSNPN, CDR2 SVGIG (reference sequence). The CDR3 extends over 14 amino acids. The ends were cut back, 7 bases at V and 5 bases at J, with 18 bases in the middle. The CDR3 here is CAYTPGTSENIQYF. CDR3 nucleotides: TGTGCCTATACCCCGGGGACATCCGAAAACATTCAGTACTTC.

The J gene is TRBJ2-3, the V gene TRBV24-1; D is unresolved. The CDR3 totals 15 residues. Germline V gene data show CDR1 as KGHDR and CDR2 as SFDVKD. The ends were cut back, 2 bases at V and 1 base at J, with 9 bases in the middle. In DNA, the CDR3 is TGTGCCACCAGTGATTCGGGCAGTGGCACAGATACGCAGTATTTT. This codes for CATSDSGSGTDTQYF.

The chain recombines TRBV19 with TRBJ2-2; possibly TRBD1 or TRBD2 for D (5 bases each). Trimming shortened V by 3 bases and J by 6 bases, and 8 bases separated the two germline ends. The CDR3 length is 13 residues. The germline gives CDR1 LNHDA, CDR2 SQIVND (reference sequence). Here the CDR3 reads CASSIWGSGELFF. The CDR3 region has the DNA TGTGCCAGTAGTATCTGGGGGTCCGGGGAGCTGTTTTTT.